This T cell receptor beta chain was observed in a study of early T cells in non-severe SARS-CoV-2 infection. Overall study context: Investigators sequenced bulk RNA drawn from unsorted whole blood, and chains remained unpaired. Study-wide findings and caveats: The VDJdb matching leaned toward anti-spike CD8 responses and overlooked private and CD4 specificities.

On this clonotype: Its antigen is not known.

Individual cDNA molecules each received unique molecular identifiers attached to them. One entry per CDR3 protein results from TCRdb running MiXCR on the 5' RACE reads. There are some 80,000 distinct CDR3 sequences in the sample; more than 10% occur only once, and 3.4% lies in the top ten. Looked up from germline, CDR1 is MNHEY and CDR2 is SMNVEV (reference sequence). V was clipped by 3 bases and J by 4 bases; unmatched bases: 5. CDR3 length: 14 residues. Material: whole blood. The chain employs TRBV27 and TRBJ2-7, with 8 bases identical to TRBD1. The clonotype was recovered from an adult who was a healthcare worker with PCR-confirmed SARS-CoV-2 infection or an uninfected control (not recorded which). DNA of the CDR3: TGTGCCAGCAGTTTGGGACAGGCCCGGTACGAGCAGTACTTC. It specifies CASSLGQARYEQYF.